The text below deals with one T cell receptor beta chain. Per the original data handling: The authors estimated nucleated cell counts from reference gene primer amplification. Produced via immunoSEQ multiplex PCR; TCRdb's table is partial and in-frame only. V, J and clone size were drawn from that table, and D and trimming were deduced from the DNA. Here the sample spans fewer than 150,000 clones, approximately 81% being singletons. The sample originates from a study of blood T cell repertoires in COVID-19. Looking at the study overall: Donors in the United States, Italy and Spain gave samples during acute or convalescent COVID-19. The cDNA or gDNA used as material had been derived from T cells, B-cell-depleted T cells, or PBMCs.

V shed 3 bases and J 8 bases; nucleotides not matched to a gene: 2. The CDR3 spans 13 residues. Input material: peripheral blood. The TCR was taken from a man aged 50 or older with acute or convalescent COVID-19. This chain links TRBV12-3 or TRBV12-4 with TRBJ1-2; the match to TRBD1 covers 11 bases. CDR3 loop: CASSFGTGGGYTF. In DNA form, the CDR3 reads TGTGCCAGCAGTTTCGGGACAGGGGGAGGCTACACCTTC.